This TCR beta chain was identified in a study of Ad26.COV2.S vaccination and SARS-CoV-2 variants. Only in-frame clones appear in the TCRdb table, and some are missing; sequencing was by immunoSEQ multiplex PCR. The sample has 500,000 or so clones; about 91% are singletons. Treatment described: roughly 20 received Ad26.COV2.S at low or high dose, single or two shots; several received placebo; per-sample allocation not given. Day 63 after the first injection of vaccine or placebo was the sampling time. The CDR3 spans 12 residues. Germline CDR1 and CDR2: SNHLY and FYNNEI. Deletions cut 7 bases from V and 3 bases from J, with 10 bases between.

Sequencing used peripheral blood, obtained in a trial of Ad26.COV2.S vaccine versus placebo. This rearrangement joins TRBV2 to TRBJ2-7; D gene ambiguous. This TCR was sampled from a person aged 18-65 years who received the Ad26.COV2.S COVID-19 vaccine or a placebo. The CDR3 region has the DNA TGTGCCAGCACCGGCGAGAACTACGAGCAGTACTTC. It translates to CASTGENYEQYF.